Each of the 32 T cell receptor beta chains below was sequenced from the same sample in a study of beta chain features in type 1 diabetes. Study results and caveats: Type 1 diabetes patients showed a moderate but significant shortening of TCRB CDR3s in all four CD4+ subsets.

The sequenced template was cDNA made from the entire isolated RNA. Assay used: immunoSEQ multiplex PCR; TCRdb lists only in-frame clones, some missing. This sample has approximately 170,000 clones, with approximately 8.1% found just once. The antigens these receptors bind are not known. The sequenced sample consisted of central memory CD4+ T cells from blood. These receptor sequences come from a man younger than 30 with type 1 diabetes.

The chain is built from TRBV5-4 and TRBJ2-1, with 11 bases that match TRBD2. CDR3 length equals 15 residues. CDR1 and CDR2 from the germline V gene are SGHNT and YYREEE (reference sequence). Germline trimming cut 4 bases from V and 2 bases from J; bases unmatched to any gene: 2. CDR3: CASSIAGGTYNEQFF. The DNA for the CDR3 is TGTGCCAGCAGCATAGCGGGGGGGACCTACAATGAGCAGTTCTTC.

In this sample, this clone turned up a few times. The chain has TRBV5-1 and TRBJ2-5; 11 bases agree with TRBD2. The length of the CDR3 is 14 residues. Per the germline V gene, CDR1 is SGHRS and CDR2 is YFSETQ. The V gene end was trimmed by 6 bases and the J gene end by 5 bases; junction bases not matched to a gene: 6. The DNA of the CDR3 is TGCGCCAGCACCCTAGCGGGGGGTATGGAGACCCAGTACTTC. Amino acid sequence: CASTLAGGMETQYF.

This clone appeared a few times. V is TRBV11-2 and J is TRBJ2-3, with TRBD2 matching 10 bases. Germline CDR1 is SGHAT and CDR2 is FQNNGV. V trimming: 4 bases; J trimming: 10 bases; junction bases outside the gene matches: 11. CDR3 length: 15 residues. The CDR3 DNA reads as TGTGCCAGCAGCTCCCTGGCTAGCGGGGGCGCTCCGCAGTATTTT. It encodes CASSSLASGGAPQYF.

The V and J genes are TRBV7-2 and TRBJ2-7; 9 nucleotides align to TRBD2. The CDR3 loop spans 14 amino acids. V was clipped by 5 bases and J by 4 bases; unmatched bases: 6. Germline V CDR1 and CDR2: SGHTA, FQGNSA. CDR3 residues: CASSENSGRYEQYF. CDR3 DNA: TGTGCCAGCAGCGAGAATAGCGGGAGATACGAGCAGTACTTC.

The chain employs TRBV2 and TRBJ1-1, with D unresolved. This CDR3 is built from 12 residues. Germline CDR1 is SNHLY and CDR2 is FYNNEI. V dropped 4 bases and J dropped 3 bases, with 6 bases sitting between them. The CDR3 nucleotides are TGTGCCAGCAGTGTCTCGGACACTGAAGCTTTCTTT. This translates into CASSVSDTEAFF.

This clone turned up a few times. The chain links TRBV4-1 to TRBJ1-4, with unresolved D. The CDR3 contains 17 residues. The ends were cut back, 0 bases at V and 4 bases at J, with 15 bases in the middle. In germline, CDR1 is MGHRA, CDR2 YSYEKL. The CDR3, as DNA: TGCGCCAGCAGCCAAGATCATCCGGGGAGCAGTAATGAAAAACTGTTTTTT. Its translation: CASSQDHPGSSNEKLFF.

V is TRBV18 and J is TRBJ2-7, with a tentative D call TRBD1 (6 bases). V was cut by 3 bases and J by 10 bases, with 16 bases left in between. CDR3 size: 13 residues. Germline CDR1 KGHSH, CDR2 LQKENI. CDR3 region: CASSPRDRNTQYF. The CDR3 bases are TGTGCCAGCTCACCCCGAGACAGGAATACACAGTACTTC.

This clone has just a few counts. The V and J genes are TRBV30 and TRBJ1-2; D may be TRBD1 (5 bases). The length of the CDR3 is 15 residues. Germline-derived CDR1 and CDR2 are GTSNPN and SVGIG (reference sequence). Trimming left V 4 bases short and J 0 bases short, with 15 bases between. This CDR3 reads CAWNLKGAPNYGYTF. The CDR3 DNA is TGTGCCTGGAATTTGAAAGGGGCTCCTAACTATGGCTACACCTTC.

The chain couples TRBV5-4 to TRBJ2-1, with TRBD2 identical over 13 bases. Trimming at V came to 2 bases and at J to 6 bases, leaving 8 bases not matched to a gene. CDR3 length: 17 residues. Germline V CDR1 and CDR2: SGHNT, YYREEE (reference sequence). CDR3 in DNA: TGTGCCAGCAGCTTCCCACTAGCGGGGGGGTATGGCAATGAGCAGTTCTTC. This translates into CASSFPLAGGYGNEQFF.

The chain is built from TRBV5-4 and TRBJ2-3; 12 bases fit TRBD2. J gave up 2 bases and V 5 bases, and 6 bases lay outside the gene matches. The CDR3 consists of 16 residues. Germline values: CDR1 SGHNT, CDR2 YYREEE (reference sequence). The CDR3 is CASRAGTSGHTDTQYF. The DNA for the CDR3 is TGTGCCAGCAGGGCCGGGACTAGCGGGCACACAGATACGCAGTATTTT.

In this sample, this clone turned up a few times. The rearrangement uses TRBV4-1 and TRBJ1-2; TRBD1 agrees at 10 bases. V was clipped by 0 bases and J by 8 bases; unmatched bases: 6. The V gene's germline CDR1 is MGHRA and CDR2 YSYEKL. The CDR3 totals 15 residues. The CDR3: CASSQEGQGTGGYTF. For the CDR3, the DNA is TGCGCCAGCAGCCAAGAGGGACAGGGGACGGGGGGCTACACCTTC.

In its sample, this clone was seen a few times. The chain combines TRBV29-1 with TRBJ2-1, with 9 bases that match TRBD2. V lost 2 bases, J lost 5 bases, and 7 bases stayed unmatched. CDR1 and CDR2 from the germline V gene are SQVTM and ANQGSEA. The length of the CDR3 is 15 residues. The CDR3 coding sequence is TGCAGCGTTGAAAAGTGGCGGGGGGGCGACAATGAGCAGTTCTTC. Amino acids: CSVEKWRGGDNEQFF.

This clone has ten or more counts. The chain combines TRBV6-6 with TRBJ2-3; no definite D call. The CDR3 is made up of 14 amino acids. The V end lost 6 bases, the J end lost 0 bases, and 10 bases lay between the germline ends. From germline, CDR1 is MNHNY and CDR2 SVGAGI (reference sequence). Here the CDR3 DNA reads TGTGCCAGCAGCTTCAGTATTAGCACAGATACGCAGTATTTT. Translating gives CASSFSISTDTQYF.

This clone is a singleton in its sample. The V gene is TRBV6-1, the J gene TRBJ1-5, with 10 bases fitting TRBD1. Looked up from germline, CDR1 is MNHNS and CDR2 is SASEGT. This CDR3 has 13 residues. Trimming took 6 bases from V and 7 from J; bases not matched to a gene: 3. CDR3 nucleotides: TGTGCCAGCAGCTGGGACAGGGGCCAGCCCCAGCATTTT. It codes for CASSWDRGQPQHF.

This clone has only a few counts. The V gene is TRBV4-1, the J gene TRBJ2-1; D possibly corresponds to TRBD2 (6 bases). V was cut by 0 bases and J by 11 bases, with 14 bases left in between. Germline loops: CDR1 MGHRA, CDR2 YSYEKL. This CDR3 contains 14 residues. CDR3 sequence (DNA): TGCGCCAGCAGCCAAGATCCCCGGGGGAGGAAGCAGTTCTTC. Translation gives CASSQDPRGRKQFF.

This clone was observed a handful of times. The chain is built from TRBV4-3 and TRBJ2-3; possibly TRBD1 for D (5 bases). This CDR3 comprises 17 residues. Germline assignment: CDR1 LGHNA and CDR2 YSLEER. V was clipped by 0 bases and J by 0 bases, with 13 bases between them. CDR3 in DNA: TGCGCCAGCAGCCAAGATCCCCAGGGCCGTAGCACAGATACGCAGTATTTT. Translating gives CASSQDPQGRSTDTQYF.

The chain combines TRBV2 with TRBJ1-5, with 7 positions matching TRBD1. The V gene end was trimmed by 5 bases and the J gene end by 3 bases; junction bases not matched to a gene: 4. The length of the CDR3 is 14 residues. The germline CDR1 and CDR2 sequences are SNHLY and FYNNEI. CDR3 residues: CASSRDSNNQPQHF. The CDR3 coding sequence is TGTGCCAGCAGTCGGGACAGCAACAATCAGCCCCAGCATTTT.

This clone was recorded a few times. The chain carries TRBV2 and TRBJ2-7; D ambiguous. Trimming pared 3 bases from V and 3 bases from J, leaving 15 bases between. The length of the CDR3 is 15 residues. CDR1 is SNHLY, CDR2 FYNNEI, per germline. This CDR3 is CASSDGEPNFYEQYF. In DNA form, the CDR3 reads TGTGCCAGCAGTGATGGAGAACCGAACTTCTACGAGCAGTACTTC.

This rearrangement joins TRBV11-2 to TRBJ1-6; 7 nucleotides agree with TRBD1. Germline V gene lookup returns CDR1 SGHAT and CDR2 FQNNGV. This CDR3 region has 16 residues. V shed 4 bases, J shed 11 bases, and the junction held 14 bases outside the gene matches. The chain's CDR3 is CASSSPRGQPFPPLHF. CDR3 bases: TGTGCCAGCAGCTCCCCGAGGGGACAGCCTTTTCCACCCCTCCACTTT.

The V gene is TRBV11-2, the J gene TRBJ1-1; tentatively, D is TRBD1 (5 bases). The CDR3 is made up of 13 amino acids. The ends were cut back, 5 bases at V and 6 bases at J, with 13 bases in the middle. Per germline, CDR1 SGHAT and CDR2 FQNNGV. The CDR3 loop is CASSPSGGAEAFF. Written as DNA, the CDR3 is TGTGCCAGCAGCCCGAGCGGGGGGGCTGAAGCTTTCTTT. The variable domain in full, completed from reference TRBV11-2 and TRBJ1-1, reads EAGVAQSPRYKIIEKRQSVAFWCNPISGHATLYWYQQILGQGPKLLIQFQNNGVVDDSQLPKDRFSAERLKGVDSTLKIQPAKLEDSAVYLCASSPSGGAEAFFGQGTRLTVV.

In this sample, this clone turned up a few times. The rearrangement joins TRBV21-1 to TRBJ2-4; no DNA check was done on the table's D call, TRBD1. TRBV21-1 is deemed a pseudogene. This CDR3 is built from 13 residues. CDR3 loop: CASRWTGGNIQYF. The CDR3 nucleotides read TGTGCCAGCAGGTGGACAGGGGGAAACATTCAGTACTTC.

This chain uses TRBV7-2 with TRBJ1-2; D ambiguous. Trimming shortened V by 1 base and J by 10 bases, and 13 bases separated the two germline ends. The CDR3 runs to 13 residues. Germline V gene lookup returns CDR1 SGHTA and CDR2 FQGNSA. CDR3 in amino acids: CASSLGRSRFYTF. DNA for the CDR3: TGTGCCAGCAGCTTAGGGCGGTCTAGATTCTACACCTTC.

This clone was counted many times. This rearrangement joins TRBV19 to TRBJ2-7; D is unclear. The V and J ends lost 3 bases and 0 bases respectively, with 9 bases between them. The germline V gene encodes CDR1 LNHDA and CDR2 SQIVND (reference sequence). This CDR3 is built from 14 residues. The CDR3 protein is CASSMKHSSYEQYF. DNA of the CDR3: TGTGCCAGTAGTATGAAGCATTCCTCCTACGAGCAGTACTTC.

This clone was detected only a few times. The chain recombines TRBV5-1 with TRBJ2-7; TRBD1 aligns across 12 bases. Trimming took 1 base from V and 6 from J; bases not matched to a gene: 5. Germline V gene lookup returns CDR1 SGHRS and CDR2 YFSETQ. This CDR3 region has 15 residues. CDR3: CASSLQGTGGGEQYF. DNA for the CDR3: TGCGCCAGCAGCTTGCAGGGGACAGGGGGCGGCGAGCAGTACTTC.

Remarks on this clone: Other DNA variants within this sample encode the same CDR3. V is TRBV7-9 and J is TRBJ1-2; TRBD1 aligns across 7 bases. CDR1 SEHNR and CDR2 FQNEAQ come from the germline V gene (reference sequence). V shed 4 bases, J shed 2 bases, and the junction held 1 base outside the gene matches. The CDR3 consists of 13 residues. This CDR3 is CASSSGQNYGYTF. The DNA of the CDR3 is TGTGCCAGCAGCTCGGGACAGAACTATGGCTACACCTTC.

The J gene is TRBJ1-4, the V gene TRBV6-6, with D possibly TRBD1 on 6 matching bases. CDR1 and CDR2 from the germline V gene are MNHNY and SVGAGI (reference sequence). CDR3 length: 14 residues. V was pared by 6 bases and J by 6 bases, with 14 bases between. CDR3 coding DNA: TGTGCCAGCAGGTTACAGGGTCTCGATGAAAAACTGTTTTTT. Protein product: CASRLQGLDEKLFF.

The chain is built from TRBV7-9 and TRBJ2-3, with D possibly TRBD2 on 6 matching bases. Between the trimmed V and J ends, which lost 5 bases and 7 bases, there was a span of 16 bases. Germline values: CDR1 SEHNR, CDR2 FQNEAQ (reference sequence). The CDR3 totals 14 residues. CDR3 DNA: TGTGCCAGCAGCACCGGGCGGGGAGGACATACGCAGTATTTT. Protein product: CASSTGRGGHTQYF. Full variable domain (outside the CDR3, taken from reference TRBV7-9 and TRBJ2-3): DTGVSQNPRHKITKRGQNVTFRCDPISEHNRLYWYRQTLGQGPEFLTYFQNEAQLEKSRLLSDRFSAERPKGSFSTLEIQRTEQGDSAMYLCASSTGRGGHTQYFGPGTRLTVL.

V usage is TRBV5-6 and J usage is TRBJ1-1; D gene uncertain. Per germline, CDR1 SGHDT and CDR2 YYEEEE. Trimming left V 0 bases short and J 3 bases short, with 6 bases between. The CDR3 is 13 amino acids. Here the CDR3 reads CASSLVRYTEAFF. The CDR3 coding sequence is TGTGCCAGCAGCTTGGTGCGATACACTGAAGCTTTCTTT.

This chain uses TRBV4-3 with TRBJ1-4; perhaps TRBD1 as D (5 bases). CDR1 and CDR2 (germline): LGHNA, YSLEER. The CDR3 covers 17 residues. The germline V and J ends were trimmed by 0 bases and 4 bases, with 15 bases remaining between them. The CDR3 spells CASSQDGRAAGNEKLFF. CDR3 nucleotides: TGCGCCAGCAGCCAAGATGGCAGGGCCGCAGGTAATGAAAAACTGTTTTTT.

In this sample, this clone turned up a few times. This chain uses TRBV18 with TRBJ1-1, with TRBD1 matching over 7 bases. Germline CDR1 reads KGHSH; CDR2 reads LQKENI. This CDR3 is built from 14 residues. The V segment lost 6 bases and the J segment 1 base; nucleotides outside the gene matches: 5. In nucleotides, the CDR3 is TGTGCCAGCTCGAATTCAGGGGGGAACACTGAAGCTTTCTTT. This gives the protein CASSNSGGNTEAFF.

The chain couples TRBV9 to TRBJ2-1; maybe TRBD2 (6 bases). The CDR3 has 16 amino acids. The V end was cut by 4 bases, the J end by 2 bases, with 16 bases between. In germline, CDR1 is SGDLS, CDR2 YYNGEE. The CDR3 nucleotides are TGTGCCAGCAGCCGTACCGGCGGGGCCCCCTACAATGAGCAGTTCTTC. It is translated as CASSRTGGAPYNEQFF.

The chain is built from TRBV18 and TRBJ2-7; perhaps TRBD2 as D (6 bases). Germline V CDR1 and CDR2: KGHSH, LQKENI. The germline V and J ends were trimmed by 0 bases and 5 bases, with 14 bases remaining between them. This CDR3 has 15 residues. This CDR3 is CASSPPNRPSDEQYF. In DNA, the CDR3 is TGTGCCAGCTCACCACCGAACAGACCTAGCGACGAGCAGTACTTC.